This T cell receptor beta chain was sequenced in a study of blood T cells in healthy people across ages. Study-wide results and limits: PBMCs were not sorted, which prevented a conclusive comparison of naive versus antigen-experienced cells. In older individuals, TCR beta diversity per million T cells was lower, falling roughly linearly with age.

This clonotype was seen only a few times. What it recognizes is unknown. It was with a sample-barcoded 5' primer and a J-beta primer mix that a second PCR of about 6 to 12 cycles was run. TCRdb itself ran the 5' RACE reads through MiXCR, one entry per CDR3 protein. This sample carries just over 800,000 distinct CDR3 sequences, 55% to 65% of them seen once, and the ten largest clones take approximately 30%. The individuals who served as donors were healthy Caucasians living in Russia, aged roughly 6 to 90. Isolation yielded PBMCs, at least 6.5 million per sample, in every case. The J segment lost 4 bases and the V segment lost 3 bases, leaving 6 bases of the junction unmatched. The CDR3 spans 16 residues. Germline CDR1 SGHAT, CDR2 FQNNGV.

Material: blood. The clonotype was recovered from a man in his thirties or forties in good health. The chain has TRBV11-2 and TRBJ2-3; TRBD2 agrees at 11 bases. The CDR3 DNA sequence: TGTGCCAGCAGCTTTTTAGCGGGGGGGGTCTCAGATACGCAGTATTTT. Protein sequence: CASSFLAGGVSDTQYF.